Reported below is one T cell receptor beta chain. Its specificity is unknown. CDR1 and CDR2 (germline): MNHEY, SVGAGI. The germline V and J ends were trimmed by 0 bases and 3 bases, with 10 bases remaining between them. The CDR3 length is 15 residues. This sample was taken from a study of cytomegalovirus exposure and HLA in healthy donors. Study results and limitations: Reports showed the classifier diagnosing cytomegalovirus status with high specificity and sensitivity. The likely origin of a cluster of highly shared sequence variants was a sequencing artifact.

Donors consisted of healthy bone marrow donors. Primers: 60 Vbeta forward and 13 Jbeta reverse. TCRdb's table, derived via immunoSEQ multiplex PCR, lists solely in-frame clones and lacks some. The top ten hold 1% to 1.5% of the sample, which has approximately 150,000 clones, 65% to 85% seen once. The source is a man aged 45-65 years in good health and CMV-seropositive. Sequencing was carried out using PBMCs. V is TRBV6-5 and J is TRBJ2-3; no definite D call. Written as DNA, the CDR3 is TGTGCCAGCAGTTACTCCGGTGGCGGAACAGATACGCAGTATTTT. This translates into CASSYSGGGTDTQYF.